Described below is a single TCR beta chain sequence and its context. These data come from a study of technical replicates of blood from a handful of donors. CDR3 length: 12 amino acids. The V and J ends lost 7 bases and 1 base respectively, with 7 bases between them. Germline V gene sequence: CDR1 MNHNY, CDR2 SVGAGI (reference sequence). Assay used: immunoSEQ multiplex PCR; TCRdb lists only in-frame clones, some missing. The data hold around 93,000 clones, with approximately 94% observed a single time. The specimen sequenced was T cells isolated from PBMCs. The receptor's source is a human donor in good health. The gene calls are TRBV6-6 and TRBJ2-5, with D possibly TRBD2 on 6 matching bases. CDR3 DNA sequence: TGTGCCAGCATGGGGGGCCAAGAGACCCAGTACTTC. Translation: CASMGGQETQYF.